Shown below are 26 T cell receptor beta chains from a single sample sequenced in a study of glioma-infiltrating T cells. Amplification of TCR alpha and beta CDR3 regions from RNA used iRepertoire nested multiplex PCR. TCRdb processed the multiplex PCR reads anew with MiXCR; each CDR3 protein has one entry. Of more than 85,000 distinct CDR3 sequences listed, under 30% are singletons. The sample consisted of glioma tissue, nonneoplastic brain tissue, or PBMCs (not recorded which). Every receptor here comes from a human donor with low-grade glioma or glioblastoma, undergoing nonglioma brain surgery, or in good health (not recorded which).

This clonotype has just one count. A much more abundant neighbour one base away suggests this may be a read error. Since no conserved phenylalanine or tryptophan closes the CDR3, a read error is the likely cause. The rearrangement links TRBV6-2 or TRBV6-3 to TRBJ2-5; 9 positions agree with TRBD1. The CDR3 extends over 15 amino acids. From germline, CDR1 is MNHEY and CDR2 SVGEGT. After removal of 4 bases from V and 5 bases from J, the junction contained 8 bases not matched to a gene. The CDR3 nucleotides read TGTGCCAGCAGTTTAGAGACAGGGGGATGCGAGACCCAGTACCTC. Amino acid sequence: CASSLETGGCETQYL.

This clonotype was recorded many times. This chain links TRBV19 with TRBJ1-2, with TRBD1 matching 7 bases. Germline CDR1 is LNHDA and CDR2 is SQIVND (reference sequence). V shed 3 bases, J shed 6 bases, and the junction held 7 bases outside the gene matches. The CDR3 runs to 14 residues. As DNA, the CDR3 is TGTGCCAGTAGTATCGCACAGGGGTGGGATGGCTACACCTTC. Protein product: CASSIAQGWDGYTF.

The V gene is TRBV12-3 or TRBV12-4, the J gene TRBJ2-5, with D maybe TRBD2 (5 bases). This CDR3 is 14 amino acids long. Deletions cut 0 bases from V and 7 bases from J, with 12 bases between. The CDR3 DNA follows: TGTGCCAGCAGTTTAGCGGCGGGTTTGGCGACCCAGTACTTC. It is translated as CASSLAAGLATQYF.

This clonotype was picked up a small number of times. The genes are TRBV3-1 and TRBJ2-7, with unresolved D. This CDR3 has 12 residues. Trimming removed 1 base from V and 4 bases from J, with 5 bases in between. Germline loops: CDR1 LGHDT, CDR2 YNNKEL (reference sequence). CDR3 region: CASSQADYEQYF. The CDR3 nucleotides read TGTGCCAGCAGCCAAGCTGATTACGAGCAGTACTTC.

The rearrangement links TRBV11-2 to TRBJ1-5; 7 nucleotides align to TRBD1. This CDR3 contains 15 residues. With 2 bases clipped from V and 7 bases from J, the junction kept 8 bases outside the gene matches. CDR1 and CDR2 (germline): SGHAT, FQNNGV. The DNA for the CDR3 is TGTGCCAGCAGCTTACGGGACAGTAGAAACCAGCCCCAGCATTTT. Translating gives CASSLRDSRNQPQHF.

This clonotype has a count of ten or more. This chain joins TRBV7-9 and TRBJ2-7; D ambiguous. The CDR3 runs 13 residues. In germline, CDR1 is SEHNR, CDR2 FQNEAQ (reference sequence). Trimming shortened V by 0 bases and J by 6 bases, and 9 bases separated the two germline ends. CDR3 residues: CASSLATLGEQYF. The CDR3 DNA is TGTGCCAGCAGCTTAGCGACTTTGGGCGAGCAGTACTTC.

The rearrangement uses TRBV11-2 and TRBJ2-6; 9 nucleotides match TRBD2. Losses at the gene ends were 2 bases for V and 2 bases for J; bases not matched to a gene: 7. The CDR3 length is 18 residues. The germline CDR1 and CDR2 sequences are SGHAT and FQNNGV. The DNA of the CDR3 is TGTGCCAGCAGCTTACGGGTAGCGGGAGTTCCTGGGGCCAACGTCCTGACTTTC. As protein: CASSLRVAGVPGANVLTF.

This clonotype was found many times. The rearrangement joins TRBV18 to TRBJ1-2, with a possible D match to TRBD1 (6 bases). This CDR3 has 13 residues. CDR1 and CDR2 from the germline V gene are KGHSH and LQKENI. The germline V and J ends were trimmed by 5 bases and 3 bases, with 10 bases remaining between them. The CDR3 region has the DNA TGTGCCAGCTCAGCTAACAGGGACTATGGCTACACCTTC. Encoded protein: CASSANRDYGYTF. The variable domain in full, completed from reference TRBV18 and TRBJ1-2, reads NAGVMQNPRHLVRRRGQEARLRCSPMKGHSHVYWYRQLPEEGLKFMVYLQKENIIDESGMPKERFSAEFPKEGPSILRIQQVVRGDSAAYFCASSANRDYGYTFGSGTRLTVV.

The sample holds many counts of this clonotype. V gene TRBV5-1 combines with J gene TRBJ1-1; D call uncertain. Deletions cut 2 bases from V and 4 bases from J, with 15 bases between. From germline, CDR1 is SGHRS and CDR2 YFSETQ. This CDR3 comprises 15 residues. The CDR3 spells CASSLPTASSTEAFF. Here the CDR3 DNA reads TGCGCCAGCAGCTTACCTACAGCCTCGAGCACTGAAGCTTTCTTT.

In this sample, this clonotype turned up many times. The chain has TRBV27 and TRBJ2-3, with D tentatively TRBD1 or TRBD2 (6 bases each). From germline, CDR1 is MNHEY and CDR2 SMNVEV (reference sequence). Trimming left V 8 bases short and J 2 bases short, with 17 bases between. The CDR3 contains 15 residues. The CDR3: CASRLGGRSTDTQYF. The CDR3 region has the DNA TGTGCCAGCCGACTAGGGGGGAGATCCACAGATACGCAGTATTTT.

This clonotype came up many times. The rearrangement uses TRBV28 and TRBJ1-2, with 8 positions matching TRBD1. Per germline, CDR1 MDHEN and CDR2 SYDVKM. V gave up 7 bases and J gave up 9 bases; unmatched junction bases: 7. This CDR3 contains 12 residues. DNA of the CDR3: TGTGCCAGCATCCGGACAGGGTCGCGCTACACCTTC. Translation: CASIRTGSRYTF.

This clonotype was observed at least ten times. The chain links TRBV7-9 to TRBJ1-5; 9 bases align to TRBD1. Germline V gene lookup returns CDR1 SEHNR and CDR2 FQNEAQ (reference sequence). V dropped 6 bases and J dropped 0; count of bases not matched to a gene: 9. This CDR3 spans 17 amino acids. The CDR3 loop reads CASSPDRGSYSNQPQHF. CDR3 bases: TGTGCCAGCAGTCCGGACAGGGGTTCCTATAGCAATCAGCCCCAGCATTTT.

This clonotype was observed once. The chain joins TRBV27 to TRBJ1-2; no reliable D call. Deletions cut 2 bases from V and 7 bases from J, with 14 bases between. CDR3 length: 14 residues. CDR1 and CDR2 (germline): MNHEY, SMNVEV (reference sequence). DNA for the CDR3: TGTGCCAGCAGTTTAGGGAAAGACGCTCGTGGCTACACCTTC. Amino acid sequence: CASSLGKDARGYTF.

This clonotype came up many times. The gene calls are TRBV7-2 and TRBJ1-5; 10 bases align to TRBD1. The CDR3 contains 18 residues. V was clipped by 4 bases and J by 2 bases; unmatched bases: 11. Germline CDR1 reads SGHTA; CDR2 reads FQGNSA. CDR3: CASSSSQPTGGRNQPQHF. The DNA for the CDR3 is TGTGCCAGCAGCTCCAGCCAGCCGACAGGGGGCCGCAATCAGCCCCAGCATTTT.

This clonotype was observed a handful of times. V usage is TRBV11-2 and J usage is TRBJ2-3; D possibly corresponds to TRBD1 (5 bases). This CDR3 comprises 13 residues. Germline CDR1 is SGHAT and CDR2 is FQNNGV. Trimming pared 2 bases from V and 4 bases from J, leaving 7 bases between. The CDR3 sequence: CASSLPGSDTQYF. The CDR3 region has the DNA TGTGCCAGCAGCTTACCAGGGTCAGATACGCAGTATTTT. Filled out from reference TRBV11-2 and TRBJ2-3, the complete variable domain reads EAGVAQSPRYKIIEKRQSVAFWCNPISGHATLYWYQQILGQGPKLLIQFQNNGVVDDSQLPKDRFSAERLKGVDSTLKIQPAKLEDSAVYLCASSLPGSDTQYFGPGTRLTVL.

In its sample, this clonotype was seen many times. The chain combines TRBV14 with TRBJ1-1, with no clear D. Trimming cost V 1 base and J 4 bases, with 13 bases left between them. CDR1 is SGHDN, CDR2 FVKESK, per germline. This CDR3 is built from 15 residues. CDR3 in DNA: TGTGCCAGCAGCCAAGTCCGGGCCCTTCCCACTGAAGCTTTCTTT. The encoded protein is CASSQVRALPTEAFF.

This clonotype was recorded only once. J is TRBJ1-4 and V is TRBV20-1; D perhaps matches TRBD1 (5 bases). The V gene's germline CDR1 is DFQATT and CDR2 SNEGSKA (reference sequence). CDR3 size: 17 residues. Deletions cut 0 bases from V and 8 bases from J, with 22 bases between. The CDR3 bases are TGCAGTGCTAGAGACCTAGATTCCTGGATCGGGGGGGAAAAACTGTTTTTT. Translating it yields CSARDLDSWIGGEKLFF.

Worth noting for this clonotype: This could be a read error, since a much larger clone is one nucleotide away. The chain joins TRBV4-3 to TRBJ1-6, with D tentatively TRBD1 (5 bases). From germline, CDR1 is LGHNA and CDR2 YSLEER. CDR3 length: 16 residues. CDR3 in amino acids: CASGQEVGRLNSPLHF. As DNA, the CDR3 is TGCGCCAGCGGCCAAGAGGTGGGACGTCTTAATTCACCCCTCCACTTT.

This clonotype was seen repeatedly, ten times or more. The rearrangement links TRBV20-1 to TRBJ2-3, with 8 nucleotides matching TRBD2. Germline loops: CDR1 DFQATT, CDR2 SNEGSKA (reference sequence). The CDR3 extends over 14 amino acids. J lost 6 bases, V lost 6 bases, and 11 bases had no gene match. The CDR3 DNA reads TGCAGTGCCACCACTAGCGGCGTTAAGGATACGCAGTATTTT. Translated: CSATTSGVKDTQYF.

This clonotype was observed at least ten times. The chain uses TRBV28 and TRBJ2-2, with TRBD1 identical over 8 bases. CDR3 length: 16 residues. J gave up 1 base and V 8 bases, and 9 bases lay outside the gene matches. Germline lookup yields CDR1 MDHEN and CDR2 SYDVKM. CDR3 sequence (DNA): TGTGCCAGCCGCGTGATAGGGACAGGGAACACCGGGGAGCTGTTTTTT. Protein product: CASRVIGTGNTGELFF.

In its sample, this clonotype was seen many times. A much larger clone lies a single base off, so this may be a read error. The chain employs TRBV18 and TRBJ1-1; possible D gene TRBD1, 6 bases. CDR3 length: 16 amino acids. Germline CDR1 reads KGHSH; CDR2 reads LQKENI. In DNA form, the CDR3 reads TGTGCCAGCTCACCACGCGCAGGGGCAGGGAACACTGAAACTTTCTTT. Translating gives CASSPRAGAGNTETFF.

This clonotype was observed at least ten times. The rearrangement links TRBV20-1 to TRBJ2-7, with D unresolved. CDR3 length: 11 residues. Germline CDR1 is DFQATT and CDR2 is SNEGSKA (reference sequence). The V gene lost 0 bases and the J gene lost 4 bases, with 4 bases spanning the gap. This CDR3 is CSAREGYEQYF. For the CDR3, the DNA is TGCAGTGCTAGAGAGGGGTACGAGCAGTACTTC.

In its sample, this clonotype was seen many times. The chain has TRBV20-1 and TRBJ2-3; D possibly corresponds to TRBD2 (5 bases). V was pared by 3 bases and J by 5 bases, with 15 bases between. Per germline, CDR1 DFQATT and CDR2 SNEGSKA (reference sequence). The CDR3 is 14 residues long. CDR3 in DNA: TGCAGTGCTAGTGGCCTTCCCGGGGAAGATACGCAGTATTTT. Translating gives CSASGLPGEDTQYF.

The V call is TRBV18, the J call TRBJ2-1; D not resolved. CDR3 size: 15 residues. Germline loops: CDR1 KGHSH, CDR2 LQKENI. The ends were cut back, 0 bases at V and 8 bases at J, with 14 bases in the middle. The CDR3 DNA is TGTGCCAGCTCACCACCCACGGTCCCCTCCTATGAGCAGTTCTTC. Translated, it gives CASSPPTVPSYEQFF.

The sample holds a few counts of this clonotype. CDR3 region: CASSQEQGLTDTQYF. DNA for the CDR3: TGCGCCAGCAGCCAAGAGCAGGGCCTCACAGATACGCAGTATTTT. The J gene is TRBJ2-3, the V gene TRBV4-3; possibly TRBD1 for D (5 bases). CDR3 length: 15 amino acids. CDR1 is LGHNA and CDR2 is YSLEER in the germline V gene. Trimming pared 0 bases from V and 2 bases from J, leaving 9 bases between.

As concerns this clonotype: A much larger clone differs by one base, so this may be a read error. The CDR3 DNA is TGTGCCAGCTCACCGGTGACAGGGACGATCGCCTACGAGCAGTACTTC. Its translation: CASSPVTGTIAYEQYF. This chain links TRBV18 with TRBJ2-7; 7 nucleotides line up with TRBD1. V was pared by 3 bases and J by 2 bases, with 10 bases of the junction left unmatched. CDR3 length: 16 amino acids. Germline CDR1 KGHSH, CDR2 LQKENI.